This T cell receptor beta chain derives from a study of cytomegalovirus exposure and HLA in healthy donors. This clone was seen a few times. What it binds is not known. 60 Vbeta and 13 Jbeta primers were used in PCR. The repertoire was sequenced with immunoSEQ multiplex PCR; TCRdb's copy has only in-frame clones and lacks some. Of 140,000 to 150,000 clones detected, more than 8% appear once; the ten largest clones hold 1.8%. Study-wide results and caveats: Whilst most TCR sequences proved rare, a subset of public TCRs occurred across many donors. It was reported that TCR beta sequences correctly inferred the HLA-A and HLA-B alleles for most subjects.

Unmatched junction bases numbered 7, after V lost 3 bases and J lost 5 bases. Germline values: CDR1 LNHDA, CDR2 SQIVND (reference sequence). The CDR3 totals 14 residues. This TCR was recovered from a man aged 45-65 years in good health and CMV-seronegative. Sequenced input: PBMCs. This chain uses TRBV19 with TRBJ2-7; TRBD1 matches at 7 bases. This chain's CDR3 is CASSIPGGSDEQYF. CDR3 sequence (DNA): TGTGCCAGTAGTATTCCAGGGGGTAGCGACGAGCAGTACTTC.